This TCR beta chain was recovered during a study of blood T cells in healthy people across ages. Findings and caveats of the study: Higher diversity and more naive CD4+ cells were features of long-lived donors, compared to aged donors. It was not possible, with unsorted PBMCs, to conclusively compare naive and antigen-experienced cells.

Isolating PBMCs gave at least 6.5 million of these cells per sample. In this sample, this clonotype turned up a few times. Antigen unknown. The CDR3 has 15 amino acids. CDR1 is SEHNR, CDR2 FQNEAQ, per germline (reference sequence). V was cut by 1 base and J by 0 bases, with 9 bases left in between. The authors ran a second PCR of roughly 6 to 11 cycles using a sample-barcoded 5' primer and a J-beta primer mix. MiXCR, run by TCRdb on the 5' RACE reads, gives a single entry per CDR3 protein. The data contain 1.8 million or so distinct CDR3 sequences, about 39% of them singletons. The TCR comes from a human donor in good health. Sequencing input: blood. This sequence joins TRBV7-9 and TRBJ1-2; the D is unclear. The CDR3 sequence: CASSLGAASNYGYTF. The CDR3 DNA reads TGTGCCAGCAGCTTAGGGGCAGCTTCTAACTATGGCTACACCTTC.